A selection of T cell receptor beta chains follows, all from one sample in a study of graft-versus-host responses after intestinal transplantation. For these TCRs, the target antigens are not known. TCRdb keeps only in-frame clones here, not all; method: immunoSEQ multiplex PCR. The repertoire holds some 140,000 clones, with around 90% as singletons. The sample here was unstimulated CD4+ T cells sorted from spleen or lymph node cells, taken before intestinal transplant. Receptor source: a human donor who received an intestinal transplant. CDR3s include the opening cysteine and the closing phenylalanine or tryptophan. A D gene is named only where the DNA matches it firmly. Some rows mark clone size as missing; the rest say once, few, many or name a class of expanded clone.

D	V	size	J	DNA	CDR3
-	TRBV30	-	TRBJ1-4	TGTGCCTGGAGTGTTCGCACTAATGAAAAACTGTTTTTT	CAWSVRTNEKLFF
-	TRBV25-1	-	TRBJ2-5	TGTGCCAGCAGTGTAGTAGGCAGGGTGAGAGAGACCCAGTACTTC	CASSVVGRVRETQYF
-	TRBV2	-	TRBJ1-6	TGTGCCAGCAGTGAAGACTTTAGTTCACCCCTCCACTTT	CASSEDFSSPLHF
-	TRBV19	-	TRBJ2-7	TGTGCCAGTAGTTCGCCTGGTGGAGGCGGGAACCCCTACGAGCAGTACTTC	CASSSPGGGGNPYEQYF
TRBD2	TRBV30	-	TRBJ2-5	TGTGCCTGGAATAGCGGGAGAGAGACCCAGTACTTC	CAWNSGRETQYF
-	TRBV23-1	-	TRBJ2-1	TGCGCCAGCAGTCAATCTAGGCAGGACTCCTACAATGAGCAGTTCTTC	CASSQSRQDSYNEQFF
-	TRBV27	once	TRBJ1-4	TGTGCCAGCAGTTTAGGGGGAACTAATGAAAAACTGTTTTTT	CASSLGGTNEKLFF
-	TRBV18	-	TRBJ2-7	TGTGCCAGCTCACCAGAGTTTGGGGGAAGGGTGGACGAGCAGTACTTC	CASSPEFGGRVDEQYF
-	TRBV19	-	TRBJ2-2	TGTGCCAGTAGTACCCTCGCGAACACCGGGGAGCTGTTTTTT	CASSTLANTGELFF
TRBD1	TRBV19	once	TRBJ1-5	TGTGCCAGTAGTATGTCCGGACAGGGGGCAGTTTATCAGCCCCAGCATTTT	CASSMSGQGAVYQPQHF
TRBD1	TRBV4-1	once	TRBJ1-1	TGCGCCAGCAGCCAACGACAGGGGTTGGTCGTGGACACTGAAGCTTTCTTT	CASSQRQGLVVDTEAFF
-	TRBV9	-	TRBJ2-5	TGTGCCAGCAGCGTAGAGGGCTCCCTGAGTGGAGAGACCCAGTACTTC	CASSVEGSLSGETQYF
TRBD2	TRBV7-2	-	TRBJ2-3	TGTGCCAGCAGCTTAGTGGCGGGAGGCGGGTATACGCAGTATTTT	CASSLVAGGGYTQYF
-	TRBV6-5	-	TRBJ1-1	TGTGCCAGCACCCTAGGGGGGTACACTGAAGCTTTCTTT	CASTLGGYTEAFF
-	TRBV6-5	-	TRBJ1-5	TGTGCCAGCAGGGATAGCAATCAGCCCCAGCATTTT	CASRDSNQPQHF
-	TRBV5-1	-	TRBJ2-3	TGCGCCAGCAGCGTTTTGAGCGGGAGCACAGATACGCAGTATTTT	CASSVLSGSTDTQYF
TRBD2	TRBV15	-	TRBJ2-4	TGTGCCACCAGCAGAGATAGGGGGACTAGCGCTAACATTCAGTACTTC	CATSRDRGTSANIQYF
-	TRBV6-5	-	TRBJ2-7	TGTGCCAGCAGTGAAGGGGGGTACGAGCAGTACTTC	CASSEGGYEQYF
-	TRBV18	-	TRBJ1-2	TGTGCCAGCTCCCACATCCGTGGGGTCCTAGATGGCTACACCTTC	CASSHIRGVLDGYTF
-	TRBV28	-	TRBJ1-2	TGTGCCAGCAGTTTAATTTCAGGGTATGGCTACACCTTC	CASSLISGYGYTF
TRBD1	TRBV5-1	-	TRBJ2-3	TGCGCCAGCAGCGTTGGGACAGGGGACACAGATACGCAGTATTTT	CASSVGTGDTDTQYF
TRBD1	TRBV4-2	-	TRBJ1-6	TGTGCCAGCAGCCAAGATCTCCGGGACAGGGGGTTAAGTTCACCCCTCCACTTT	CASSQDLRDRGLSSPLHF
TRBD2	TRBV2	-	TRBJ2-7	TGTGCCAGCACGACTAGCGGGAGTTACGAGCAGTACTTC	CASTTSGSYEQYF
-	TRBV5-4	-	TRBJ2-5	TGTGCCAGCAGCCCGGGCCCGCTTCGGGAGACCCAGTACTTC	CASSPGPLRETQYF
-	TRBV27	-	TRBJ2-2	TGTGCCAGCACCCCCATGGACTTCACCGGGGAGCTGTTTTTT	CASTPMDFTGELFF
TRBD1	TRBV6-1	-	TRBJ1-2	TGTGCCAGCAGTGGGCCGGGACAGGGAGTGGTAGTGCTTGGCTACACCTTC	CASSGPGQGVVVLGYTF
-	TRBV7-3	-	TRBJ2-5	TGTGCCAGCAGCCCGGCGGCCATCGAGACCCAGTACTTC	CASSPAAIETQYF
-	TRBV28	-	TRBJ1-1	TGTGCCAGCAGTTTATTATCGGTCAAAGCTTTCTTT	CASSLLSVKAFF
-	TRBV11-3	-	TRBJ2-7	TGTGCCAGCAGCTTATCTTCTGGATCCTACGAGCAGTACTTC	CASSLSSGSYEQYF
TRBD1	TRBV11-2	few	TRBJ2-1	TGTGCCAGCAGCCGGGACAGGATCTCCTACAATGAGCAGTTCTTC	CASSRDRISYNEQFF
TRBD1	TRBV7-3	-	TRBJ2-1	TGTGCCAGCAGCCCCGGACAGGGATACAATGAGCAGTTCTTC	CASSPGQGYNEQFF
TRBD2	TRBV15	-	TRBJ2-3	TGTGCCACCGGTAGCGGGAGCACAGATACGCAGTATTTT	CATGSGSTDTQYF
TRBD2	TRBV7-2	-	TRBJ2-7	TGTGCCAGCAGCTTAGGACTAGCGGGACAGCTCCCCTACGAGCAGTACTTC	CASSLGLAGQLPYEQYF
-	TRBV2	-	TRBJ2-3	TGTGCCAGCATCGTGGGAAGGGCGGGAGATACGCAGTATTTT	CASIVGRAGDTQYF
-	TRBV25-1	-	TRBJ2-7	TGTGCCAGCAGTGAAGTAAACGAGCAGTACTTC	CASSEVNEQYF
-	TRBV5-1	-	TRBJ2-2	TGCGCCAGCAGCCCTCGTCCTGACACCGGGGAGCTGTTTTTT	CASSPRPDTGELFF
TRBD2	TRBV19	-	TRBJ2-1	TGTGCCAGTAGTATTTTCTCCGGGCTAGCGGGAGGGGGGTCCTACAATGAGCAGTTCTTC	CASSIFSGLAGGGSYNEQFF